Presented here are 25 T cell receptor beta chains from one specimen sequenced in a study of CD8+ T cells in alopecia areata. The authors extracted RNA and reverse transcribed it into cDNA as the sequencing template. Repertoires were generated with immunoSEQ multiplex PCR, while TCRdb's copy carries only in-frame clones and drops some. Altogether approximately 210,000 clones are present, around 60% being singletons, with the ten largest covering 1.3%. Treatment here: oral pan-JAK inhibitor, 5-10 mg twice daily. This specimen consisted of CD4+ T cells sorted from blood, obtained around week 50, from a patient treated with tofacitinib. The receptors were gathered from a human donor with alopecia areata.

The chain employs TRBV30 and TRBJ1-2; D unclear. The V gene's germline CDR1 is GTSNPN and CDR2 SVGIG (reference sequence). The ends were cut back, 4 bases at V and 7 bases at J, with 13 bases in the middle. This CDR3 region has 12 residues. CDR3 in amino acids: CAWNPGVAGYTF. The CDR3 DNA reads as TGTGCCTGGAACCCCGGGGTGGCTGGCTACACCTTC.

This clone was observed at least ten times. The chain employs TRBV4-2 and TRBJ2-7, with 9 bases aligning to TRBD1. The ends lost 1 base at V and 3 bases at J; junction bases unmatched: 10. Germline V gene lookup returns CDR1 LGHNA and CDR2 YNFKEQ. There are 17 residues in the CDR3. The CDR3 region has the DNA TGTGCCAGCAGCCAAGCATCGGGGACAGGGAGAATCTACGAGCAGTACTTC. This translates into CASSQASGTGRIYEQYF.

The genes are TRBV2 and TRBJ2-1; tentatively, D is TRBD2 (6 bases). The CDR3 covers 13 residues. Germline CDR1 is SNHLY and CDR2 is FYNNEI. V lost 4 bases and J lost 6, with 10 bases in between. CDR3 amino acids: CASSAVGGNEQFF. For the CDR3, the DNA is TGTGCCAGCAGTGCCGTCGGGGGCAATGAGCAGTTCTTC.

This clone occurred a few times. For the CDR3, the DNA is TGCAGTGCTACACGTGATGAAAAACTGTTTTTT. Encoded protein: CSATRDEKLFF. The V gene is TRBV20-1, the J gene TRBJ1-4; D call uncertain. Germline CDR1 DFQATT, CDR2 SNEGSKA (reference sequence). With 4 bases removed from V and 6 bases from J, the gap between germline ends came to 6 bases. The CDR3 totals 11 residues.

The chain uses TRBV6-5 and TRBJ1-2; possibly TRBD1 for D (6 bases). V gave up 8 bases and J gave up 4 bases, with 20 bases separating them. Germline V gene data show CDR1 as MNHEY and CDR2 as SVGAGI. The CDR3 covers 15 residues. This chain's CDR3 is CASRKTGERLYGYTF. The DNA of the CDR3 is TGTGCCAGCCGCAAGACAGGCGAACGTCTCTATGGCTACACCTTC.

The genes are TRBV29-1 and TRBJ2-1; D possibly corresponds to TRBD1 (6 bases). From germline, CDR1 is SQVTM and CDR2 ANQGSEA. V was pared by 4 bases and J by 0 bases, with 10 bases between. The CDR3 covers 14 residues. The CDR3 reads CSVVVGGSYNEQFF. The CDR3 bases are TGCAGCGTTGTAGTAGGGGGCTCCTACAATGAGCAGTTCTTC.

J is TRBJ2-5 and V is TRBV5-1; the D call may be TRBD1 or TRBD2 (5 bases each). This CDR3 has 16 residues. V shed 0 bases and J shed 0 bases, with 12 bases lying between them. Looked up from germline, CDR1 is SGHRS and CDR2 is YFSETQ. In nucleotides, the CDR3 is TGCGCCAGCAGCTTGGTGCCCGGGACGGACCAAGAGACCCAGTACTTC. Its protein is CASSLVPGTDQETQYF.

V gene TRBV4-1 combines with J gene TRBJ1-4; D call uncertain. Trimming took off 10 bases at V and 0 bases at J, with 9 bases between the two ends. Germline V gene lookup returns CDR1 MGHRA and CDR2 YSYEKL. CDR3 length equals 13 residues. The CDR3 bases are TGCGCCACTACAGACTCAACTAATGAAAAACTGTTTTTT. Protein sequence: CATTDSTNEKLFF.

This clone occurred many times. V and J are TRBV27 and TRBJ2-5; 8 bases fit TRBD2. Looked up from germline, CDR1 is MNHEY and CDR2 is SMNVEV (reference sequence). The CDR3 runs 14 residues. With V trimmed by 4 bases and J by 7 bases, 8 bases remained unmatched. CDR3 region: CASSSRGGIRTQYF. The CDR3 DNA is TGTGCCAGCAGTTCCCGCGGGGGGATACGGACCCAGTACTTC.

The chain combines TRBV6-6 with TRBJ2-1, with D perhaps TRBD2 (5 bases). In germline, CDR1 is MNHNY, CDR2 SVGAGI (reference sequence). The V gene lost 7 bases and the J gene lost 8 bases, with 21 bases spanning the gap. There are 15 residues in the CDR3. The CDR3 sequence: CASTDPPGRIDEQFF. The CDR3 nucleotides are TGTGCCAGCACCGATCCTCCGGGAAGGATCGATGAGCAGTTCTTC.

The CDR3 nucleotides are TGTGCCAGCAGCCCCGCTACCGGGGCTGAAAGCTACACCTTC. Its translation: CASSPATGAESYTF. This rearrangement joins TRBV4-2 to TRBJ1-2; TRBD1 might be the D (5 bases). The CDR3 extends over 14 amino acids. Germline lookup yields CDR1 LGHNA and CDR2 YNFKEQ. Trimming took 4 bases from V and 9 from J, leaving 18 bases between them.

CDR3: CSAHGGYEQYF. In nucleotides, the CDR3 is TGCAGCGCTCACGGGGGCTACGAGCAGTACTTC. V usage is TRBV29-1 and J usage is TRBJ2-7, with a possible D match to TRBD2 (6 bases). The CDR3 is 11 amino acids. Trimming took 7 bases from V and 3 from J, leaving 10 bases between them. CDR1 and CDR2 (germline): SQVTM, ANQGSEA.

This sequence joins TRBV9 and TRBJ1-5; weak D call: TRBD1 (5 bases). Trimming stripped 0 bases from V and 8 bases from J, with 12 bases between. From germline, CDR1 is SGDLS and CDR2 YYNGEE. The CDR3 runs to 14 residues. The CDR3 loop is CASSVGAGTEPQHF. CDR3 nucleotide sequence: TGTGCCAGCAGCGTAGGGGCGGGGACGGAGCCCCAGCATTTT.

This clone was detected only once. V is TRBV29-1 and J is TRBJ2-5; a weak D match, TRBD2 (5 bases). The V end lost 7 bases, the J end lost 0 bases, and 18 bases lay between the germline ends. Germline assignment: CDR1 SQVTM and CDR2 ANQGSEA. The CDR3 runs 15 residues. DNA for the CDR3: TGCAGCGCCATACGCGAGGGTAATTACCAAGAGACCCAGTACTTC. Translated, it gives CSAIREGNYQETQYF.

The chain links TRBV5-1 to TRBJ1-2; D remains unclear. The length of the CDR3 is 16 residues. V lost 1 base and J lost 2, with 15 bases in between. Looked up from germline, CDR1 is SGHRS and CDR2 is YFSETQ. The CDR3, as DNA: TGCGCCAGCAGCTTGTATGGCAGCAGTACGAACTATGGCTACACCTTC. Residues: CASSLYGSSTNYGYTF.

The chain combines TRBV2 with TRBJ2-5; D remains unclear. With 5 bases removed from V and 5 bases from J, the gap between germline ends came to 9 bases. CDR1 SNHLY and CDR2 FYNNEI come from the germline V gene. The CDR3 loop spans 12 amino acids. DNA of the CDR3: TGTGCCAGCAGTCCTCCCCGGGAGACCCAGTACTTC. Protein product: CASSPPRETQYF.

This chain joins TRBV6-1 and TRBJ2-5; perhaps TRBD2 as D (6 bases). Germline assignment: CDR1 MNHNS and CDR2 SASEGT. The length of the CDR3 is 14 residues. V was pared by 4 bases and J by 5 bases, with 14 bases between. The CDR3 here is CASSGLAALETQYF. The CDR3 bases are TGTGCCAGCAGTGGGTTAGCGGCGTTGGAGACCCAGTACTTC.

The chain uses TRBV29-1 and TRBJ2-1; 9 bases match TRBD2. With V trimmed by 6 bases and J by 5 bases, 8 bases remained unmatched. The CDR3 runs to 14 residues. Germline CDR1 and CDR2: SQVTM and ANQGSEA. CDR3 nucleotides: TGCAGCGTGGGGACTAGCAACCCCCACAATGAGCAGTTCTTC. As protein: CSVGTSNPHNEQFF.

The rearrangement links TRBV7-9 to TRBJ2-5; D remains ambiguous. Germline lookup yields CDR1 SEHNR and CDR2 FQNEAQ (reference sequence). Trimming took 5 bases from V and 5 from J, leaving 12 bases between them. The CDR3 loop spans 13 amino acids. This chain's CDR3 is CASSITTLETQYF. Here the CDR3 DNA reads TGTGCCAGCAGCATAACGACGTTGGAGACCCAGTACTTC.

The table lists this clone with a few counts. The chain employs TRBV7-2 and TRBJ1-4, with a possible D match to TRBD1 (6 bases). Trimming removed 5 bases at V and 11 bases at J, with 15 bases between. CDR1 is SGHTA, CDR2 FQGNSA, per germline. CDR3 size: 13 residues. In DNA form, the CDR3 reads TGTGCCAGCAGCCAACGACAGGACCTGAAACTGTTTTTT. Protein product: CASSQRQDLKLFF.

The chain couples TRBV5-1 to TRBJ1-2; D gene ambiguous. The germline V gene has CDR1 SGHRS and CDR2 YFSETQ. There are 13 residues in the CDR3. V was pared by 1 base and J by 6 bases, with 10 bases between. CDR3 coding DNA: TGCGCCAGCAGCTTGAGTACAGACAATGGCTACACCTTC. Protein sequence: CASSLSTDNGYTF.

The chain employs TRBV30 and TRBJ2-3; 8 bases are a match to TRBD2. The junction had 4 bases not matched to a gene; V was cut back by 0 bases and J by 2 bases. The CDR3 runs to 15 residues. Germline V gene data show CDR1 as GTSNPN and CDR2 as SVGIG (reference sequence). CDR3 sequence: CAWSVSGGNTDTQYF. The CDR3 DNA sequence: TGTGCCTGGAGTGTATCGGGGGGGAACACAGATACGCAGTATTTT. Full variable domain (remainder filled in from reference TRBV30 and TRBJ2-3): SQTIHQWPATLVQPVGSPLSLECTVEGTSNPNLYWYRQAAGRGLQLLFYSVGIGQISSEVPQNLSASRPQDRQFILSSKKLLLSDSGFYLCAWSVSGGNTDTQYFGPGTRLTVL.

The chain links TRBV14 to TRBJ2-1, with TRBD2 matching over 7 bases. V shed 0 bases, J shed 8 bases, and the junction held 7 bases outside the gene matches. Germline V CDR1 and CDR2: SGHDN, FVKESK. The CDR3 is made up of 15 amino acids. The CDR3 DNA sequence: TGTGCCAGCAGCCAAGAGAGAGGACTAGGGTATGAGCAGTTCTTC. Protein sequence: CASSQERGLGYEQFF.

This sequence joins TRBV29-1 and TRBJ2-7; no firm D call. The germline V and J ends were trimmed by 4 bases and 4 bases, with 17 bases remaining between them. Germline CDR1 is SQVTM and CDR2 is ANQGSEA. CDR3 length equals 14 residues. The CDR3, as DNA: TGCAGCGTTGGGACGCTTCATACCCCGTACGAGCAGTACTTC. Translation gives CSVGTLHTPYEQYF.

This chain uses TRBV29-1 with TRBJ2-3, with 7 bases aligning to TRBD2. The junction had 8 bases not matched to a gene; V was cut back by 4 bases and J by 4 bases. The length of the CDR3 is 14 residues. CDR1 and CDR2 (germline): SQVTM, ANQGSEA. Here the CDR3 reads CSVGGRGVPDTQYF. The CDR3 coding sequence is TGCAGCGTTGGCGGCCGGGGGGTCCCAGATACGCAGTATTTT.